The 7 T cell receptor beta chains below were found in one sample sequenced in a study of beta chain features in type 1 diabetes. The isolated RNA, all of it, was reverse transcribed, so expressed TCRB transcripts were what got sequenced. Sequencing was performed with immunoSEQ multiplex PCR; in TCRdb, only in-frame clones are kept and a portion is missing. The top ten clones hold 0.023% of a sample with 900,000 or so clones, 17% of them seen once. The sample taken for sequencing was naive CD4+ T cells from blood. The receptors stem from a woman between 18 and 30 years old in good health.

This clone was picked up a small number of times. The gene calls are TRBV6-6 and TRBJ1-5; tentative D call: TRBD1 (5 bases). Germline lookup yields CDR1 MNHNY and CDR2 SVGAGI (reference sequence). This CDR3 has 14 amino acids. Trimming took 4 bases from V and 5 from J, leaving 12 bases between them. The CDR3 protein is CASSSPGRDQPQHF. As DNA, the CDR3 is TGTGCCAGCAGTTCCCCAGGGCGCGATCAGCCCCAGCATTTT.

A few counts support this clone. The chain recombines TRBV2 with TRBJ2-5, with D tentatively TRBD1 (6 bases). The CDR3 totals 15 residues. Trimming took off 3 bases at V and 4 bases at J, with 15 bases between the two ends. CDR1 is SNHLY and CDR2 is FYNNEI in the germline V gene. The CDR3 bases are TGTGCCAGCAGTGATCCCGGGACAACGGGAGAGACCCAGTACTTC. Translating it yields CASSDPGTTGETQYF.

The rearrangement links TRBV28 to TRBJ2-5, with 11 nucleotides matching TRBD2. The CDR3 sequence is 18 residues long. Germline V lookup: CDR1 MDHEN, CDR2 SYDVKM. V lost 6 bases to trimming and J lost 5 bases; unmatched junction nucleotides: 17. The DNA of the CDR3 is TGTGCCAGCAGCCCCGGACTAGCGGGTTTTGGTGGGATGGAGACCCAGTACTTC. It is translated as CASSPGLAGFGGMETQYF.

This clone has a handful of counts. This chain uses TRBV28 with TRBJ2-3, with D perhaps given as TRBD1 or TRBD2 (5 bases each). The CDR3 covers 13 residues. Trimming cost V 7 bases and J 9 bases, with 17 bases left between them. From germline, CDR1 is MDHEN and CDR2 SYDVKM. In DNA form, the CDR3 reads TGTGCCAGCACCACAGGTCGGGGCCGAACGCAGTATTTT. Amino acid sequence: CASTTGRGRTQYF.

This clone showed up just a few times. V usage is TRBV18 and J usage is TRBJ2-3; D gene ambiguous. The CDR3 extends over 16 amino acids. Germline CDR1 is KGHSH and CDR2 is LQKENI. The V and J ends lost 0 bases and 2 bases respectively, with 12 bases between them. This CDR3 reads CASSPPAPRSTDTQYF. CDR3 DNA sequence: TGTGCCAGCTCACCACCGGCTCCAAGGTCCACAGATACGCAGTATTTT.

V gene TRBV7-9 combines with J gene TRBJ2-7, with D perhaps matching TRBD1 or TRBD2 (5 bases each). Per the germline V gene, CDR1 is SEHNR and CDR2 is FQNEAQ (reference sequence). The CDR3 is 15 amino acids. Deletions cut 6 bases from V and 1 base from J, with 16 bases between. This CDR3 reads CASSLGGGISYEQYF. CDR3 coding DNA: TGTGCCAGCAGTCTTGGGGGTGGGATTTCCTACGAGCAGTACTTC.

J is TRBJ2-1 and V is TRBV7-9; D not certain. V was shortened by 5 bases and J by 5 bases, with 10 bases between the two germline ends. CDR3 size: 13 residues. Per germline, CDR1 SEHNR and CDR2 FQNEAQ (reference sequence). The CDR3 DNA is TGTGCCAGCAGCATCGGACGGAACAATGAGCAGTTCTTC. Translating it yields CASSIGRNNEQFF.